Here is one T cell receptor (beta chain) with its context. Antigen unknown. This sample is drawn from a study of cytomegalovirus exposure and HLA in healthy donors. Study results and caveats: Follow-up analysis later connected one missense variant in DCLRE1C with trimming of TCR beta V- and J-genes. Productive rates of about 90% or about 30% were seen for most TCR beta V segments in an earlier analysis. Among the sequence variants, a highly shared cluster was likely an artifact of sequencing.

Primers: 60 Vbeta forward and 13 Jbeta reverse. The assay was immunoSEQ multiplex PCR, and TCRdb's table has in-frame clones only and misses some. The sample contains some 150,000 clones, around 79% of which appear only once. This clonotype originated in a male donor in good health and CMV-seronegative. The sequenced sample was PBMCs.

Written as DNA, the CDR3 is TGTGCCAGCAGCACCAGACAGGGGGGCAACTACGAGCAGTACTTC. This sequence encodes CASSTRQGGNYEQYF. The chain combines TRBV21-1 with TRBJ2-7; the tabulated D call, TRBD1, remains unverified against the DNA. TRBV21-1 is a pseudogene locus. This CDR3 has 15 residues.